This T cell receptor (beta chain) emerged from a study of cytomegalovirus exposure and HLA in healthy donors. General study results and limits: Three CMV-associated chains proved CMV antigen-specific in vitro.

The germline V gene has CDR1 SGHDT and CDR2 YYEEEE. The CDR3 is made up of 14 amino acids. Trimming at V came to 7 bases and at J to 5 bases, leaving 12 bases not matched to a gene. With regard to this clone: As yet, its antigen is unknown.

Amplification used 60 Vbeta primers and 13 Jbeta primers. Profiled with immunoSEQ multiplex PCR; TCRdb holds only in-frame clones, not every one. In the table there are fewer than 200,000 clones, about 80% of which are singletons. J is TRBJ2-7 and V is TRBV5-6; 7 bases are a match to TRBD1. The origin of this receptor is a man under 40 in good health and CMV-seronegative. The sample consisted of PBMCs. In DNA, the CDR3 is TGTGCCAGCTTCGGGACAGTAAGGGGTCACGAGCAGTACTTC. Amino acids: CASFGTVRGHEQYF.